These 30 T cell receptor beta chains originate from one sample sequenced in a study of tumor-infiltrating lymphocytes in primary liver carcinoma. cDNA specific to TCR beta was made from about 550 ng of total RNA, with a constant-region primer employed for priming. Libraries for TCR beta were built through three nested multiplex PCR rounds, which together made up a slightly modified ARM-PCR procedure. Two initial PCR rounds of roughly 10 cycles each paired TRBV1-TRBV30 forward primers with a C-beta reverse primer. In TCRdb, the multiplex PCR reads were re-called with MiXCR into one record per CDR3 protein. The sample records 330,000 or so distinct CDR3 sequences, around three fifths being singletons. Blood RNA originated from unsorted whole blood, with germline DNA additionally extracted. Material: peripheral blood. These receptors were collected from a man aged 35-49 years with primary liver carcinoma and hepatitis B virus infection.

To note about this clonotype: This may be a read error, as it is one base from a much larger clone. This chain uses TRBV10-3 with TRBJ2-7; 9 positions agree with TRBD1. CDR3 size: 15 residues. The V gene's germline CDR1 is ENHRY and CDR2 SYGVKD. Here the CDR3 DNA reads TGTGCCATCAGTGAGTCGACAGGGGGTTCCTACAAGCAGTACTTC. Encoded protein: CAISESTGGSYKQYF.

This clonotype has only a few counts. This rearrangement joins TRBV4-1 to TRBJ2-2; D is ambiguous. The CDR3 covers 15 residues. V was trimmed by 4 bases and J by 5 bases, leaving 14 bases between them. Germline V gene sequence: CDR1 MGHRA, CDR2 YSYEKL. The CDR3: CASSPPGRITGELFF. The CDR3 DNA is TGCGCCAGCAGCCCCCCGGGCAGGATAACCGGGGAGCTGTTTTTT.

This chain links TRBV11-2 with TRBJ1-2, with D tentatively TRBD1 (6 bases). Between the trimmed V and J ends, which lost 6 bases and 2 bases, there was a span of 16 bases. This CDR3 contains 15 residues. Germline CDR1 reads SGHAT; CDR2 reads FQNNGV. The CDR3 bases are TGTGCCAGCAGATTACTAAGACAGGTAAACTATGGCTACACCTTC. Its protein is CASRLLRQVNYGYTF.

The V gene is TRBV30, the J gene TRBJ1-2; 12 bases fit TRBD1. This CDR3 is 18 amino acids long. The junction had 18 bases not matched to a gene; V was cut back by 3 bases and J by 7 bases. Germline V gives CDR1 GTSNPN, CDR2 SVGIG (reference sequence). The CDR3 DNA sequence: TGTGCCTGGAGGACCCTCGGGACAGGGGGCATCGTAGGGTGTGGCTACACCTTC. This gives the protein CAWRTLGTGGIVGCGYTF.

This clonotype was observed once. A much larger clonotype is one base distant, so this may be a read error. The chain carries TRBV6-1 and TRBJ2-5; D may be TRBD1 (6 bases). This CDR3 has 13 amino acids. CDR1 is MNHNS and CDR2 is SASEGT in the germline V gene. DNA of the CDR3: TGTGTCAGCAGCCGGGACACCCAAGAGACCCAGTACTTC. Amino acid sequence: CVSSRDTQETQYF.

As to this clonotype: The junction does not match germline at one end; this may be a read error. This chain joins TRBV10-2 and TRBJ2-7; D gene uncertain. The length of the CDR3 is 14 residues. The germline V gene encodes CDR1 WSHSY and CDR2 SAAADI. The CDR3, as DNA: TGCGTCAGCAGTGATATAAAACTCTCCTACGAGCAGTACTTC. Protein product: CVSSDIKLSYEQYF.

On this clonotype itself: A much more abundant neighbour one base away suggests this may be a read error. V is TRBV5-1 and J is TRBJ2-1; D remains ambiguous. The CDR3 is made up of 12 amino acids. CDR1 is SGHRS, CDR2 YFSETQ, per germline. The CDR3 nucleotides read TGCTCCAGCAGCTTGACCTACAATGAGCAGTTCTTC. It codes for CSSSLTYNEQFF.

There are many counts of this clonotype. The chain uses TRBV12-3 or TRBV12-4 and TRBJ2-1; the match to TRBD1 covers 7 bases. With 3 bases clipped from V and 9 bases from J, the junction kept 8 bases outside the gene matches. The CDR3 sequence is 14 residues long. CDR3 residues: CASSFNRGKGEQFF. DNA of the CDR3: TGTGCCAGCAGTTTTAACAGGGGCAAAGGTGAGCAGTTCTTC.

A remark on this clonotype: The junction departs from germline at one end; a sequencing error may be responsible. The rearrangement uses TRBV13 and TRBJ2-3; no definite D call. The CDR3 has 11 amino acids. The germline CDR1 and CDR2 sequences are PRHDT and FYEKMQ (reference sequence). This CDR3 is CASNLTDTHYF. In DNA, the CDR3 is TGTGCCAGCAACTTAACCGATACGCACTATTTT.

This clonotype occurred many times. J is TRBJ1-2 and V is TRBV11-2, with TRBD1 matching over 10 bases. Germline trimming cut 5 bases from V and 7 bases from J; bases unmatched to any gene: 16. Germline V CDR1 and CDR2: SGHAT, FQNNGV. The CDR3 spans 17 residues. The DNA of the CDR3 is TGTGCCAGCAGCCCCTTCACCGAGGGACAGGGGAAAACTGGCTACACCTTC. Its translation: CASSPFTEGQGKTGYTF.

The chain joins TRBV11-2 to TRBJ2-5, with 8 positions matching TRBD1. Germline V gene data show CDR1 as SGHAT and CDR2 as FQNNGV. V lost 2 bases, J lost 11 bases, and 10 bases stayed unmatched. There are 14 residues in the CDR3. The CDR3 DNA follows: TGTGCCAGCAGCTTACGACAGGGGTCTGAGGCTCAGTACTTC. Translating gives CASSLRQGSEAQYF.

Comment on this clonotype: The junction differs from germline at one of its ends, possibly a read error. V gene TRBV29-1 combines with J gene TRBJ2-1; 7 nucleotides align to TRBD2. The CDR3 totals 12 residues. CDR1 is SQVTM and CDR2 is ANQGSEA in the germline V gene. The CDR3, as DNA: TGTAGCGATGACGGGAGGAGATTTGAGCAGTTCTTC. Protein: CSDDGRRFEQFF.

In the case of this clonotype: This clone may be a read error of a much larger clone one base away. The V gene is TRBV7-9, the J gene TRBJ1-2; D call uncertain. The V gene's germline CDR1 is SEHNR and CDR2 FQNEAQ (reference sequence). The CDR3 contains 13 residues. In DNA form, the CDR3 reads TGTGCCAGCAGCGCCCGCGGGCTCTATGACTACACCTTC. Protein product: CASSARGLYDYTF.

Concerning this clonotype: At one end, the junction sequence differs from germline, possibly due to a read error. The CDR3 loop is CAGSLGGGGSDTQYF. In DNA form, the CDR3 reads TGCGCCGGCAGCTTAGGGGGAGGGGGGTCAGATACGCAGTATTTT. The V call is TRBV10-2, the J call TRBJ2-3; D possibly corresponds to TRBD2 (7 bases). The CDR3 is 15 residues long. In germline, CDR1 is WSHSY, CDR2 SAAADI.

J is TRBJ1-1 and V is TRBV30; D is unresolved. V gave up 4 bases and J gave up 2 bases, with 8 bases separating them. There are 12 residues in the CDR3. CDR1 and CDR2 from the germline V gene are GTSNPN and SVGIG (reference sequence). The CDR3 here is CAWTPLNTEAFF. The CDR3 DNA is TGTGCCTGGACCCCCCTAAACACTGAAGCTTTCTTT.

Comment on this clonotype: Since a much larger clone is just one base distant, this may be a read error. This chain joins TRBV6-2 or TRBV6-3 and TRBJ2-6; possible D gene TRBD1, 6 bases. There are 13 residues in the CDR3. The V gene's germline CDR1 is MNHEY and CDR2 SVGEGT. Here the CDR3 reads CACRGSGANVLTF. The CDR3 nucleotides read TGTGCCTGCAGGGGCTCTGGGGCCAACGTCCTGACTTTC.

The rearrangement joins TRBV11-3 to TRBJ2-7; D gene uncertain. The CDR3 runs to 13 residues. Per the germline V gene, CDR1 is SGHNT and CDR2 is YENEEA. As DNA, the CDR3 is TGTGCCATCAGCTTAGATCCCCCCCACGAGCAGTACGTC. Amino acids: CAISLDPPHEQYV.

As for this clonotype: The germline gene is not matched at one end of the junction; a read error may be the cause. CDR3 in amino acids: CASSQVKGYTEELFF. The CDR3 DNA follows: TGCGCCAGCAGCCAGGTGAAGGGGTACACCGAGGAGCTGTTTTTT. V is TRBV4-1 and J is TRBJ2-2, with D tentatively TRBD1 (5 bases). CDR3 length: 15 residues. CDR1 and CDR2 from the germline V gene are MGHRA and YSYEKL.

The chain joins TRBV6-6 to TRBJ2-1; D gene ambiguous. Germline loops: CDR1 MNHNY, CDR2 SVGAGI (reference sequence). Trimming left V 7 bases short and J 8 bases short, with 15 bases between. This CDR3 contains 13 residues. The CDR3 bases are TGTGCCAGCACCCAGGATTCTCTCGATGAGCAGTTCTTC. Its translation: CASTQDSLDEQFF.

This clonotype occurred once. This chain joins TRBV7-9 and TRBJ2-5, with a weak D call TRBD2 (5 bases). The CDR3 contains 14 residues. CDR1 and CDR2 from the germline V gene are SEHNR and FQNEAQ (reference sequence). Trimming cost V 7 bases and J 5 bases, with 17 bases left between them. The CDR3 sequence: CASNRTERRETQYF. The DNA for the CDR3 is TGTGCCAGCAACCGGACGGAGCGGCGGGAGACCCAGTACTTC.

A word on this clonotype: Being one base from a much bigger clone, this may be a read error. The chain carries TRBV10-1 and TRBJ2-3, with D perhaps assigned TRBD1 or TRBD2 (5 bases each). This CDR3 is 14 amino acids long. Between the trimmed V and J ends, which lost 11 bases and 0 bases, there was a span of 15 bases. The germline V gene encodes CDR1 WNHNN and CDR2 SYGVQD (reference sequence). The CDR3 loop reads CAGGPGPSTDTQYF. CDR3 in DNA: TGCGCCGGCGGTCCGGGACCGAGCACAGATACGCAGTATTTT.

As concerns this clonotype: It is likely a read error, because the conserved phenylalanine at the end of the CDR3 is missing. The chain combines TRBV7-9 with TRBJ2-1, with 11 positions matching TRBD2. Germline loops: CDR1 SEHNR, CDR2 FQNEAQ (reference sequence). CDR3 length: 17 amino acids. V shed 4 bases, J shed 0 bases, and the junction held 5 bases outside the gene matches. CDR3 sequence reads: CASSSRTSGLSYNEQFS. The DNA of the CDR3 is TGTGCCAGCAGCTCCCGGACTAGCGGGCTCTCCTACAATGAGCAGTTCTCC.

Worth noting for this clonotype: The junction shows a germline mismatch at one end, possibly a read error. The rearrangement links TRBV4-3 to TRBJ1-5; D is possibly TRBD1 (5 bases). Germline-derived CDR1 and CDR2 are LGHNA and YSLEER. The CDR3 has 15 residues. The CDR3 spells CASSQDSGPNQSQHF. CDR3 coding DNA: TGCGCCAGCAGCCAAGATTCAGGGCCCAATCAGTCCCAGCATTTT.

J is TRBJ2-7 and V is TRBV11-1, with D perhaps matching TRBD2 (5 bases). The V gene lost 5 bases and the J gene lost 5 bases, with 16 bases spanning the gap. CDR3 length equals 14 residues. Germline loops: CDR1 SGHAT, CDR2 FQDESV (reference sequence). DNA of the CDR3: TGTGCCAGCAGCACTAGGGCCTCATCCCACGAGCAGTACTTC. This encodes CASSTRASSHEQYF.

This clonotype was seen more than once but under ten times. V usage is TRBV10-2 and J usage is TRBJ2-1; the match to TRBD1 covers 11 bases. Germline CDR1 WSHSY, CDR2 SAAADI. The CDR3 extends over 15 amino acids. Germline trimming cut 6 bases from V and 4 bases from J; bases unmatched to any gene: 5. CDR3 protein: CASSDGTGGYNEQFF. For the CDR3, the DNA is TGCGCCAGCAGCGACGGGACAGGGGGATACAATGAGCAGTTCTTC.

For this clonotype: A read error may be the cause here, since a much bigger clone is one base away. The chain links TRBV4-1 to TRBJ2-7, with 7 bases aligning to TRBD1. The CDR3 has 17 amino acids. CDR1 and CDR2 from the germline V gene are MGHRA and YSYEKL. V trimming: 0 bases; J trimming: 3 bases; junction bases outside the gene matches: 11. The CDR3 reads CASSQDPGQPVIYEQYF. The DNA for the CDR3 is TGCGCCAGCAGCCAAGATCCGGGACAGCCGGTCATCTACGAGCAGTACTTC.

A word on this clonotype: One junction end does not reproduce the germline sequence, and a read error may be involved. This chain uses TRBV6-1 with TRBJ2-2, with D hard to call. Germline loops: CDR1 MNHNS, CDR2 SASEGT. The CDR3 runs 15 residues. CDR3 in DNA: TGTGCCAGCAGGTCGGGTCCTCCGAACACCGAGGAGCTGTTTTTT. Translating gives CASRSGPPNTEELFF.

The rearrangement links TRBV19 to TRBJ1-1; maybe TRBD1 (6 bases). Germline V CDR1 and CDR2: LNHDA, SQIVND (reference sequence). V was trimmed by 2 bases and J by 4 bases, leaving 11 bases between them. The CDR3 has 14 residues. CDR3 nucleotide sequence: TGTGCCAGTAGTATATCCGGGGGCGGCACTGAAGCTTTCTTT. This codes for CASSISGGGTEAFF.

This clonotype was picked up a small number of times. The chain is built from TRBV5-1 and TRBJ1-1, with D perhaps TRBD1 (6 bases). CDR1 is SGHRS, CDR2 YFSETQ, per germline. The CDR3 contains 15 residues. V was clipped by 3 bases and J by 1 base, with 13 bases between them. CDR3 loop: CASSSGHLGNTEAFF. The DNA for the CDR3 is TGCGCCAGCAGCTCGGGACACCTTGGGAACACTGAAGCTTTCTTT.

A word on this clonotype: A much larger clone sits a single nucleotide away, making a read error possible. The chain combines TRBV12-3 or TRBV12-4 with TRBJ1-6, with D unresolved. CDR3 size: 12 residues. The CDR3 is CASSLGARPIHF. In DNA form, the CDR3 reads TGTGCCAGCAGTTTAGGAGCACGACCCATCCACTTT.